The 6 T cell receptor beta chains in this list originate from one sample, sequenced in a study of T-cell reconstitution after alpha-beta-depleted transplantation in children. Library preparation (for TCRbeta) was performed with unique molecular identifiers. In TCRdb, the PCR reads were re-called with MiXCR into one record per CDR3 protein. The table includes 400,000 to 500,000 distinct CDR3 sequences, 11% detected once. The source material was PBMCs from the stem cell graft donor, sampled from the stem cell graft. The origin of the receptors is a human donor who donated a stem cell graft to a child with acute myeloid leukemia.

The J gene is TRBJ2-2, the V gene TRBV4-1; no firm D call. V shed 4 bases and J shed 6 bases, with 9 bases lying between them. This CDR3 is 13 amino acids long. The germline V gene has CDR1 MGHRA and CDR2 YSYEKL. This CDR3 reads CASSPDSPGELFF. The CDR3 region has the DNA TGCGCCAGCAGCCCCGACTCCCCCGGGGAGCTGTTTTTT.

This chain uses TRBV5-1 with TRBJ2-7, with D perhaps TRBD2 (6 bases). CDR1 and CDR2 from the germline V gene are SGHRS and YFSETQ. The CDR3 contains 16 residues. Trimming took off 4 bases at V and 0 bases at J, with 17 bases between the two ends. CDR3 in amino acids: CASSKNSGVNSYEQYF. The CDR3, as DNA: TGCGCCAGCAGCAAAAACTCGGGGGTCAACTCCTACGAGCAGTACTTC.

The rearrangement links TRBV11-2 to TRBJ2-7; D is ambiguous. CDR1 and CDR2 (germline): SGHAT, FQNNGV. V was cut by 6 bases and J by 0 bases, with 18 bases left in between. CDR3 length: 16 amino acids. CDR3 nucleotides: TGTGCCAGCAGGCCATATGCTCACGGAAGCTCCTACGAGCAGTACTTC. Its translation: CASRPYAHGSSYEQYF.

This clonotype was recorded at least ten times. This chain uses TRBV6-5 with TRBJ2-2, with D perhaps TRBD1 (6 bases). From germline, CDR1 is MNHEY and CDR2 SVGAGI. The germline V and J ends were trimmed by 2 bases and 1 base, with 8 bases remaining between them. CDR3 length: 15 residues. The CDR3 sequence is CASSYLGGNTGELFF. The CDR3 coding sequence is TGTGCCAGCAGTTACCTAGGGGGGAACACCGGGGAGCTGTTTTTT.

This clonotype came up many times. The chain couples TRBV6-2 or TRBV6-3 to TRBJ2-1, with 8 positions matching TRBD1. From germline, CDR1 is MNHEY and CDR2 SVGEGT. V was clipped by 5 bases and J by 7 bases; unmatched bases: 7. The CDR3 spans 14 residues. CDR3 nucleotides: TGTGCCAGCAGTACGATCGGACAGGGTAATGAGCAGTTCTTC. It codes for CASSTIGQGNEQFF.

V and J are TRBV7-2 and TRBJ1-1; D not certain. Per the germline V gene, CDR1 is SGHTA and CDR2 is FQGNSA. V lost 2 bases to trimming and J lost 9 bases, with 10 bases between them. This CDR3 is built from 12 residues. CDR3 DNA: TGTGCCAGCAGCTTATTGGGAGAGAAAGCTTTCTTT. Encoded protein: CASSLLGEKAFF.